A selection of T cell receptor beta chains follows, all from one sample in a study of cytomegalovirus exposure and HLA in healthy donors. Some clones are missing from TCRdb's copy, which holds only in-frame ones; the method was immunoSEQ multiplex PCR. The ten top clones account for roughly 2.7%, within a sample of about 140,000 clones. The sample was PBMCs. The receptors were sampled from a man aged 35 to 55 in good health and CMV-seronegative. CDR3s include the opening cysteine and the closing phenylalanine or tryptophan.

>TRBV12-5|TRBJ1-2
CASGLGTGGNYGYTF
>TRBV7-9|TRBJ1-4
CASSFGQHFATNEKLFF
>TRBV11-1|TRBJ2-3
CASSADLSVDTQYF
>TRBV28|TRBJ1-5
CASSSSDTGNQPQHF
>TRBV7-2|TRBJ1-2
CASSLRGSGYTF
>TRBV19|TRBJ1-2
CASTSLATYGYTF
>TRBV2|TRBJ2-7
CASSGQGDGYEQYF
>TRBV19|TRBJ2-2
CASSKQVIGGELFF
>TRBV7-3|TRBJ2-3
CASSKGVMDRVPRTDTQYF
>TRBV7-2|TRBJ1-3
CASSRPGATGNTIYF
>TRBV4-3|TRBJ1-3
CASSQGTPGHQNTIYF
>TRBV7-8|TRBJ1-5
CANSPGTGYYSNQPQHF
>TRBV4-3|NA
CASGDYHEQYF
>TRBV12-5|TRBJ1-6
CASGDRELHF
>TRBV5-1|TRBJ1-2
CASSSGTSINYGYTF
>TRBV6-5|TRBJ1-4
CASSSLARGNEKLFF
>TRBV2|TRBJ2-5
CASSERVGLAGEETQYF
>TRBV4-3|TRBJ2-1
CASSPLWAAVTYNEQFF
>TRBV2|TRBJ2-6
CASSEALRSSGANVLTF
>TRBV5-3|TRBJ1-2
CARSRGRLYGYTF
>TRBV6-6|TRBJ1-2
CASRRATTYTF
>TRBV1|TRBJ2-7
CTSSQDVTGYYYEQYF
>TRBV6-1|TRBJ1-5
CASSEDRGHGNQPQHF
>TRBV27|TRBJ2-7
CASSLLGGAGTYEQYF
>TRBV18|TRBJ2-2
CASVAGQSTGELFF
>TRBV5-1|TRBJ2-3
CASSKTASSTDTQYF
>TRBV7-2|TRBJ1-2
CASSPQGPYGYTF
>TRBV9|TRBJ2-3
CASSVGSSGGVRDTQYF
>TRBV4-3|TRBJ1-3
CASSQDKNGSGNTIYF
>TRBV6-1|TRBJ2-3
CASSESPGMTDTQYF
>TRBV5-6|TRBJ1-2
CASSGQGLNYGYTF
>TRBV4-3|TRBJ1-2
CASSQDVRTGYGYTF
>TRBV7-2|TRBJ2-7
CASSPRTAPYEQYF
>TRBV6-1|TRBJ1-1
CASSGEQGASTEAFF
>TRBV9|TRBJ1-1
CASTSGPHEPGESAFF
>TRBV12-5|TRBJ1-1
CASGPGGETEAFF
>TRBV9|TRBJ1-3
CASAQVSGNTIYF
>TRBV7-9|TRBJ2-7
CASSSGTHSYEQYF
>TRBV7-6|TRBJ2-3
CASSLALEDTQYF
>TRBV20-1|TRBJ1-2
CSPGDGGGF
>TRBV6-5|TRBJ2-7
CASTSGKGYEQYF
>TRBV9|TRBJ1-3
CASGPYSGTQGNTIYF
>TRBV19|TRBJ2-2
CASSTPTGGIGELFF
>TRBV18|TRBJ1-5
CASSPSGTGSNQPQHF
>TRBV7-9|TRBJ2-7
CASSGPGNSYEQYF
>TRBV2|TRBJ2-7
CASSLRQRPYF
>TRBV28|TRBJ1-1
CASSLPSGQANTEAFF
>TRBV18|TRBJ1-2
CASSTQGADYGYTF
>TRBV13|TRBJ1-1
CASSLARGPRDTEAFF
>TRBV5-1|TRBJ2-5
CASSLGQHTVGETQYF
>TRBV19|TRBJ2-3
CASSIRRESTDTQYF
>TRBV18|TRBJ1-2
CASSRGGGIYGYTF
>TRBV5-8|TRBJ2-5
CASTYQETQYF
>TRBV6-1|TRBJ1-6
CASSEGGVGYNSPLHF
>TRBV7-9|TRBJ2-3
CANIWLAGQGPDTQYF
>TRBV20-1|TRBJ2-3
CSATLGDRKHF
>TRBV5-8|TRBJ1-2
CASSPGDRKGYTF
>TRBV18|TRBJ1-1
CASSPVGGVNTEAFF
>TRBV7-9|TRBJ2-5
CASSAPNRDRETQYF